The T cell receptor beta chain described here comes from a study of beta chain features in type 1 diabetes. About the research overall: Sorted cells, some 110 million in number, were examined across all samples. Study-level points and caveats: Type 1 diabetes patients showed a moderate but significant shortening of TCRB CDR3s in all four CD4+ subsets.

This CDR3 is 16 amino acids long. From germline, CDR1 is SNHLY and CDR2 FYNNEI. V was pared by 2 bases and J by 14 bases, with 15 bases of the junction left unmatched. cDNA synthesis used the whole RNA isolate, giving expressed TCRB sequences. Here immunoSEQ multiplex PCR was the method, and the copy in TCRdb shows in-frame clones only, minus some. Among just over 150,000 clones listed, 11% were seen once. Populations isolated by sorting all had purity greater than 95%. Note on this clone: Its antigen is not identified.

This chain links TRBV2 with TRBJ2-1; 10 bases are shared with TRBD2. Specimen: central memory CD4+ T cells from blood. The sequence derives from a man aged 18 to 30 in good health. The CDR3 is CASSEPGSLAGAEEFF. The CDR3 DNA sequence: TGTGCCAGCAGTGAACCCGGTAGCCTAGCGGGAGCGGAGGAGTTCTTC.